The present TCR beta chain was sequenced within a study of CD8 T cells in Susac syndrome. CDR1 DFQATT and CDR2 SNEGSKA come from the germline V gene (reference sequence). CDR3 size: 14 residues. RNA in amounts of roughly 0.5 to 1 ug was reverse transcribed with random hexamers. By means of immunoSEQ multiplex PCR, TCR beta CDR3 spanning 54 Vbeta and 13 Jbeta underwent amplification. MiXCR, run by TCRdb on the immunoSEQ multiplex PCR reads, gives a single entry per CDR3 protein. The top ten clones hold 0.065% to 0.085% of a sample with approximately 170,000 distinct CDR3 sequences, 92% of them seen once. About this clonotype: One end of the junction varies from germline; a read error may be responsible.

The chain has TRBV20-1 and TRBJ2-4; 7 bases fit TRBD1. The origin of this receptor is a human donor in good health. The sequencing input was CD4+ T cells from PBMCs. CDR3 sequence reads: CGAREGARGNIQYF. As DNA, the CDR3 is TGCGGTGCTAGAGAGGGGGCGCGAGGAAACATTCAGTACTTC.